This T cell receptor (beta chain) comes out of a study of radiation and T cells in renal cell carcinoma. Overall study: Nephrectomy followed 15 Gy stereotactic body radiation by 4 weeks. Study-wide results and caveats: In blood, top tumor clones expanded by 2 weeks, shrinking by 4.

TCRdb's copy holds only in-frame clones and misses some; the assay was immunoSEQ multiplex PCR. The sample contains approximately 140,000 clones, approximately 82% of which appear only once. Time point here: baseline pretreatment blood. The treatment was: 15 Gy SBRT to primary tumor, nephrectomy 4 weeks later. V shed 5 bases, J shed 2 bases, and the junction held 0 bases outside the gene matches. Germline CDR1 reads MNHEY; CDR2 reads SMNVEV (reference sequence). CDR3 length: 15 amino acids. This clone was picked up many times. Its antigen is currently unknown. V is TRBV27 and J is TRBJ1-6; 10 bases agree with TRBD1. The receptor's source is a woman aged 45-65 years with renal cell carcinoma. The material was blood, obtained from a patient whose treatment included radiotherapy and nephrectomy. This chain's CDR3 is CASSDRGPYNSPLHF. The CDR3 bases are TGTGCCAGCAGTGACAGGGGGCCCTATAATTCACCCCTCCACTTT.